The 30 T cell receptor beta chains listed next were all sequenced from one sample in a study of blood T cell repertoires in COVID-19. Libraries were prepared by immunoSEQ multiplex PCR; TCRdb keeps only in-frame clonotypes and omits some of them. This table holds 130,000 to 150,000 clones, about 85% found once. Sample: peripheral blood. The receptor set was obtained from a human donor in a cohort sampled during active COVID-19.

The chain couples TRBV19 to TRBJ1-3; D not certain. Trimming shortened V by 3 bases and J by 0 bases, and 6 bases separated the two germline ends. Germline assignment: CDR1 LNHDA and CDR2 SQIVND (reference sequence). The CDR3 contains 14 residues. The CDR3 region is CASSIASSGNTIYF. CDR3 bases: TGTGCCAGTAGTATCGCTAGCTCTGGAAACACCATATATTTT. Drawing the rest from reference TRBV19 and TRBJ1-3, the complete variable domain is DGGITQSPKYLFRKEGQNVTLSCEQNLNHDAMYWYRQDPGQGLRLIYYSQIVNDFQKGDIAEGYSVSREKKESFPLTVTSAQKNPTAFYLCASSIASSGNTIYFGEGSWLTVV.

The chain combines TRBV4-3 with TRBJ1-1, with 7 nucleotides matching TRBD1. This CDR3 is built from 16 residues. Trimming took 0 bases from V and 1 from J; bases not matched to a gene: 5. CDR1 and CDR2 (germline): LGHNA, YSLEER. CDR3: CASSQERGQRNTEAFF. The CDR3 DNA reads as TGCGCCAGCAGCCAAGAACGGGGACAGAGGAACACTGAAGCTTTCTTT.

The J gene is TRBJ2-1, the V gene TRBV7-6; D not certain. Between the trimmed V and J ends, which lost 1 base and 3 bases, there was a span of 7 bases. The CDR3 is 14 residues long. Germline V gene sequence: CDR1 SGHVS, CDR2 FNYEAQ. The CDR3 DNA reads TGTGCCAGCAGCTTAGGAGGCAGCTACAATGAGCAGTTCTTC. As protein: CASSLGGSYNEQFF.

This clone has a single count. The chain joins TRBV23-1 to TRBJ2-6; D may be TRBD1 (7 bases). TRBV23-1 has ORF status, its function being uncertain. Trimming took off 3 bases at V and 1 base at J, with 19 bases between the two ends. The CDR3 sequence is 19 residues long. CDR3 DNA sequence: TGCGCCAGCAGTCAGCCCCGGCGACAGGGACTGTCTGGGGCCAACGTCCTGACTTTC. It yields the protein CASSQPRRQGLSGANVLTF.

By frequency in the sample, this clone is large (0.1 to 1%). The V call is TRBV7-6, the J call TRBJ1-6; no reliable D call. Trimming cost V 6 bases and J 0 bases, with 9 bases left between them. The CDR3 extends over 15 amino acids. The germline V gene has CDR1 SGHVS and CDR2 FNYEAQ. The CDR3 region is CASSDLSSYNSPLHF. The CDR3 DNA follows: TGTGCCAGCAGTGATCTGAGCTCCTATAATTCACCCCTCCACTTT.

V and J are TRBV9 and TRBJ1-2; D is perhaps TRBD1 (6 bases). The CDR3 spans 18 residues. The V gene's germline CDR1 is SGDLS and CDR2 YYNGEE. Trimming cost V 0 bases and J 6 bases, with 24 bases left between them. CDR3 region: CASSVALITGQIMDGYTF. In DNA, the CDR3 is TGTGCCAGCAGCGTAGCTCTAATAACAGGACAGATCATGGATGGCTACACCTTC.

The chain uses TRBV9 and TRBJ2-6; 9 bases are a match to TRBD1. This CDR3 is built from 17 residues. Germline lookup yields CDR1 SGDLS and CDR2 YYNGEE. The ends lost 2 bases at V and 0 bases at J; junction bases unmatched: 3. The DNA of the CDR3 is TGTGCCAGCAGCGTCGACAGGGGGATCTCTGGGGCCAACGTCCTGACTTTC. Translation: CASSVDRGISGANVLTF.

This clone was recorded many times. The rearrangement links TRBV9 to TRBJ2-2, with 12 bases identical to TRBD1. The ends lost 3 bases at V and 1 base at J; junction bases unmatched: 10. Looked up from germline, CDR1 is SGDLS and CDR2 is YYNGEE. The CDR3 is made up of 19 amino acids. The CDR3 bases are TGTGCCAGCAGCGCCCGGGACAGGGGGCAGTGGGGGAACACCGGGGAGCTGTTTTTT. This sequence encodes CASSARDRGQWGNTGELFF.

Here the CDR3 reads CASSPQTPYSNQPQHF. The CDR3 region has the DNA TGTGCCAGTAGTCCACAGACACCTTATAGCAATCAGCCCCAGCATTTT. The chain has TRBV19 and TRBJ1-5; D remains ambiguous. V gave up 5 bases and J gave up 0 bases, with 14 bases separating them. In germline, CDR1 is LNHDA, CDR2 SQIVND (reference sequence). This CDR3 region has 16 residues. The full variable domain, in which reference TRBV19 and TRBJ1-5 provide the parts outside the CDR3, is DGGITQSPKYLFRKEGQNVTLSCEQNLNHDAMYWYRQDPGQGLRLIYYSQIVNDFQKGDIAEGYSVSREKKESFPLTVTSAQKNPTAFYLCASSPQTPYSNQPQHFGDGTRLSIL.

The chain couples TRBV5-6 to TRBJ1-2; no clear D. Trimming took 1 base from V and 6 from J, leaving 10 bases between them. This CDR3 has 13 residues. Per germline, CDR1 SGHDT and CDR2 YYEEEE. The CDR3 DNA reads TGTGCCAGCAGCTTGAGAAATGCGAATGGCTACACCTTC. Encoded protein: CASSLRNANGYTF.

The rearrangement uses TRBV15 and TRBJ2-7; D is perhaps TRBD2 (5 bases). Germline loops: CDR1 LNHNV, CDR2 YYDKDF (reference sequence). Trimming pared 3 bases from V and 4 bases from J, leaving 16 bases between. The CDR3 extends over 15 amino acids. As DNA, the CDR3 is TGTGCCACCAGCAGGACTCCCGGGAAGCCGTACGAGCAGTACTTC. This gives the protein CATSRTPGKPYEQYF.

This clone was recorded once. The V gene is TRBV7-8, the J gene TRBJ1-5, with 8 nucleotides matching TRBD1. This CDR3 has 15 residues. V shed 4 bases and J 7 bases; nucleotides not matched to a gene: 9. CDR1 is SGHVS, CDR2 FQNEAQ, per germline. The CDR3 region has the DNA TGTGCCAGCAGCTCTAGAGCAGGGGGCGGCCAGCCCCAGCATTTT. It translates to CASSSRAGGGQPQHF.

This chain connects TRBV9 to TRBJ1-3, with 7 positions matching TRBD1. V dropped 7 bases and J dropped 0; count of bases not matched to a gene: 7. Germline V CDR1 and CDR2: SGDLS, YYNGEE. CDR3 length: 15 amino acids. The CDR3 protein is CASRGGSSSGNTIYF. CDR3 in DNA: TGTGCCAGCCGAGGGGGCTCATCCTCTGGAAACACCATATATTTT.

CDR3 bases: TGTGCCAGCAGTCCGGGACTAGCGGGATCTAATGAGCAGTTCTTC. It translates to CASSPGLAGSNEQFF. The chain is built from TRBV2 and TRBJ2-1; TRBD2 aligns across 13 bases. This CDR3 has 15 amino acids. The germline CDR1 and CDR2 sequences are SNHLY and FYNNEI. The V and J ends lost 5 bases and 7 bases, in that order; junction bases with no gene match: 5.

This chain uses TRBV12-5 with TRBJ2-1; 8 bases are a match to TRBD2. The CDR3 sequence is 13 residues long. The germline CDR1 and CDR2 sequences are LGHNT and FRNRAP. The V segment lost 5 bases and the J segment 10 bases; nucleotides outside the gene matches: 7. The CDR3 here is CASGNSAGGEQFF. The DNA for the CDR3 is TGTGCTAGTGGTAACTCCGCGGGGGGAGAGCAGTTCTTC.

The chain carries TRBV28 and TRBJ1-2; 7 positions agree with TRBD1. Trimming cost V 4 bases and J 7 bases; bases outside gene matches: 3. This CDR3 region has 12 residues. Germline CDR1 is MDHEN and CDR2 is SYDVKM. The CDR3 is CASSSNRGGYTF. CDR3 sequence (DNA): TGTGCCAGCAGTTCCAACAGGGGTGGCTACACCTTC.

V gene TRBV28 combines with J gene TRBJ2-1; D possibly corresponds to TRBD1 (6 bases). Germline-derived CDR1 and CDR2 are MDHEN and SYDVKM. This CDR3 is 15 amino acids long. The V end was cut by 6 bases, the J end by 6 bases, with 18 bases between. The CDR3 nucleotides read TGTGCCAGCAGCATCAGGGGTTTAGTAGGCAATGAGCAGTTCTTC. Its translation: CASSIRGLVGNEQFF.

The chain joins TRBV12-3 or TRBV12-4 to TRBJ2-7, with 7 bases lining up with TRBD2. The CDR3 is made up of 13 amino acids. After removal of 3 bases from V and 6 bases from J, the junction contained 5 bases not matched to a gene. The CDR3: CASSLELALEQYF. CDR3 in DNA: TGTGCCAGCAGTTTGGAACTAGCGCTCGAGCAGTACTTC.

This clone was recorded many times. The gene calls are TRBV11-3 and TRBJ2-1; 8 positions agree with TRBD1. Germline lookup yields CDR1 SGHNT and CDR2 YENEEA. The V segment lost 3 bases and the J segment 8 bases; nucleotides outside the gene matches: 9. The CDR3 sequence is 15 residues long. The CDR3 region is CASSLDQGAVYEQFF. Written as DNA, the CDR3 is TGTGCCAGCAGCTTGGACCAGGGGGCGGTCTATGAGCAGTTCTTC. The full variable domain, with the rest looked up from reference TRBV11-3 and TRBJ2-1, is EAGVVQSPRYKIIEKKQPVAFWCNPISGHNTLYWYLQNLGQGPELLIRYENEEAVDDSQLPKDRFSAERLKGVDSTLKIQPAELGDSAVYLCASSLDQGAVYEQFFGPGTRLTVL.

The chain links TRBV5-1 to TRBJ2-3; TRBD2 agrees at 13 bases. V shed 0 bases, J shed 4 bases, and the junction held 11 bases outside the gene matches. The CDR3 covers 19 residues. Germline-derived CDR1 and CDR2 are SGHRS and YFSETQ. CDR3 in amino acids: CASSLALTSGGAGADTQYF. DNA for the CDR3: TGCGCCAGCAGCTTGGCCCTTACTAGCGGGGGGGCCGGTGCAGATACGCAGTATTTT.

Details on this clone: This same CDR3 is encoded by further DNA sequences in the sample. This chain links TRBV3-1 (or the pseudogene TRBV3-2) with TRBJ1-2, with 7 bases lining up with TRBD1. V was clipped by 6 bases and J by 7 bases; unmatched bases: 5. Germline V gene lookup returns CDR1 LGHDT and CDR2 YNNKEL (reference sequence). CDR3 length: 12 amino acids. This chain's CDR3 is CASSHRGSGYTF. Here the CDR3 DNA reads TGTGCCAGCAGTCACAGGGGTAGTGGCTACACCTTC.

V and J are TRBV7-2 and TRBJ1-1, with unresolved D. Germline assignment: CDR1 SGHTA and CDR2 FQGNSA. CDR3 length: 11 residues. V was shortened by 5 bases and J by 7 bases, with 8 bases between the two germline ends. DNA of the CDR3: TGTGCCAGCAGCCCCGGACTTGAAGCTTTCTTT. This codes for CASSPGLEAFF.

The CDR3 nucleotides read TGTGCCAGCAGCTCGACAGGGTGGCAGCCCCAGCATTTT. It specifies CASSSTGWQPQHF. This sequence joins TRBV12-3 or TRBV12-4 and TRBJ1-5, with 7 bases identical to TRBD1. Germline trimming cut 6 bases from V and 7 bases from J; bases unmatched to any gene: 6. This CDR3 comprises 13 residues.

The V call is TRBV7-2, the J call TRBJ2-5; 8 bases map to TRBD1. Unmatched junction bases numbered 7, after V lost 5 bases and J lost 2 bases. Germline V gives CDR1 SGHTA, CDR2 FQGNSA. The CDR3 covers 15 residues. As DNA, the CDR3 is TGTGCCAGCAGCACCTGGACAGGGCAACAAGAGACCCAGTACTTC. This gives the protein CASSTWTGQQETQYF.

V is TRBV4-3 and J is TRBJ1-6, with 8 bases matching TRBD1. The germline gives CDR1 LGHNA, CDR2 YSLEER. This CDR3 comprises 14 residues. Germline trimming cut 3 bases from V and 6 bases from J; bases unmatched to any gene: 1. The DNA for the CDR3 is TGCGCCAGCAGCCACGGACAGGGTAATTCACCCCTCCACTTT. This gives the protein CASSHGQGNSPLHF.

This clone was recorded only once. The J gene is TRBJ2-3, the V gene TRBV29-1, with D possibly being TRBD1 (6 bases). The V end was cut by 6 bases, the J end by 0 bases, with 10 bases between. The CDR3 runs 13 residues. Germline assignment: CDR1 SQVTM and CDR2 ANQGSEA. The DNA for the CDR3 is TGCAGCGTCGGACAGCTAAGCACAGATACGCAGTATTTT. Protein: CSVGQLSTDTQYF.

This chain links TRBV6-4 with TRBJ2-2, with TRBD1 identical over 9 bases. The CDR3 totals 14 residues. CDR1 and CDR2 from the germline V gene are MRHNA and SNTAGT. With V trimmed by 7 bases and J by 6 bases, 6 bases remained unmatched. The chain's CDR3 is CASTRDREAGELFF. The CDR3, as DNA: TGTGCCAGCACCAGGGACAGGGAAGCCGGGGAGCTGTTTTTT.

The V gene is TRBV5-5, the J gene TRBJ2-1, with D unclear. Germline CDR1 reads SGHKS; CDR2 reads YYEKEE (reference sequence). This CDR3 has 12 residues. Deletions cut 4 bases from V and 4 bases from J, with 6 bases between. The CDR3 region is CASSANYNEQFF. For the CDR3, the DNA is TGTGCCAGCAGCGCGAATTACAATGAGCAGTTCTTC.

The J gene is TRBJ2-3, the V gene TRBV5-1; tentatively, D is TRBD2 (6 bases). Germline CDR1 and CDR2: SGHRS and YFSETQ. V was shortened by 7 bases and J by 1 base, with 13 bases between the two germline ends. CDR3 length equals 14 residues. The CDR3 DNA reads TGCGCCAGCGGCGTGGGGGAGGGCACAGATACGCAGTATTTT. Amino acids: CASGVGEGTDTQYF.

The chain joins TRBV4-3 to TRBJ1-2; 7 bases fit TRBD1. The germline V gene encodes CDR1 LGHNA and CDR2 YSLEER. J was trimmed by 13 bases and V by 0 bases; bases with no gene match: 14. This CDR3 region has 15 residues. DNA for the CDR3: TGCGCCAGCAGCCAAGATGAGGGGAGGAGGGGGCTTTGCACCTTC. It is translated as CASSQDEGRRGLCTF.